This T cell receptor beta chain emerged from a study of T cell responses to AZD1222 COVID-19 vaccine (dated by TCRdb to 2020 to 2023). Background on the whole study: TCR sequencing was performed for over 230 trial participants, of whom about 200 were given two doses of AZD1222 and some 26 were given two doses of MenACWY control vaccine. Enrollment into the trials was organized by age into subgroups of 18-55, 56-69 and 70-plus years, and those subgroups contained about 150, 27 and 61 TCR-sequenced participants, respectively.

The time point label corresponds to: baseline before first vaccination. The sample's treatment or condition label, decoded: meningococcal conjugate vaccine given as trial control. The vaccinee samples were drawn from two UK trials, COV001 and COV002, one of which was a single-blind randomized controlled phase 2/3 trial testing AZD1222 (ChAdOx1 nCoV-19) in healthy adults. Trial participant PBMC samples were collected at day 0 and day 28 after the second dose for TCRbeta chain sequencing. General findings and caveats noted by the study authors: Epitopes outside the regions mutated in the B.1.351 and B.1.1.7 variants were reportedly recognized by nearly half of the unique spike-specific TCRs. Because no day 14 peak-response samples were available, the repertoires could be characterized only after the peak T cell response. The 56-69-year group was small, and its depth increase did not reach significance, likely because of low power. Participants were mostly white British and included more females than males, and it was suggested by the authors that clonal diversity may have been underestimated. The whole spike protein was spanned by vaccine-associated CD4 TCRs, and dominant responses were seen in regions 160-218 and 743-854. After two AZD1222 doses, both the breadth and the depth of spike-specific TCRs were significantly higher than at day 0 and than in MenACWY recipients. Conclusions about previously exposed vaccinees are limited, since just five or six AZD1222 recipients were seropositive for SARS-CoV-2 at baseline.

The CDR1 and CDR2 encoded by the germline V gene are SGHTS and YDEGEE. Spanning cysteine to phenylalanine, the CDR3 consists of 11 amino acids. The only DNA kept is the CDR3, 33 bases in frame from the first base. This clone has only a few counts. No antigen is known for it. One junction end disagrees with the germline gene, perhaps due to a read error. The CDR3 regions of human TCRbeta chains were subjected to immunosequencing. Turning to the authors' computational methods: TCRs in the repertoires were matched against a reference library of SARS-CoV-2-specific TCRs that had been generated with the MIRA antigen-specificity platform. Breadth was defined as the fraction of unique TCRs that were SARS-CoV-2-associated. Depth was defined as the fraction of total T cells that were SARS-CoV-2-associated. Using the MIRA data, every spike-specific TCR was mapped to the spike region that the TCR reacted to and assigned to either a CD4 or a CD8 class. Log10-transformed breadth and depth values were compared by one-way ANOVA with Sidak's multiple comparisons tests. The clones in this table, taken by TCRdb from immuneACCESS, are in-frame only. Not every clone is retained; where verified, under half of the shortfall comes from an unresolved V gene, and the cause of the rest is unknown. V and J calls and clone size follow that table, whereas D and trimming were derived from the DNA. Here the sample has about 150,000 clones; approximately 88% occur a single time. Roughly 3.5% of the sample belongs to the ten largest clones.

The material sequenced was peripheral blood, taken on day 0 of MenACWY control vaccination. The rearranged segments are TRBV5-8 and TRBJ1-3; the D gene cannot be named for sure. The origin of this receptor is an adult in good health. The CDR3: CASSLRIDRSF. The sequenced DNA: TGTGCCAGCAGCTTGAGGATCGACCGGAGTTTT.